A selection of T cell receptor beta chains follows, all from one sample in a study of high-grade serous ovarian cancer treatment subgroups. Assay: immunoSEQ multiplex PCR; the TCRdb copy retains only in-frame clones and omits some. This sample yields 500 to 650 clones, of which roughly 80% are seen a single time; approximately 10% belongs to the top ten. Sequenced input: tumor tissue. Receptor source: a human donor with high-grade serous ovarian cancer. The CDR3 runs from the conserved cysteine through the conserved F or W. The order of the fields is V gene, J gene, D gene, CDR3 length, clone size, CDR3 protein, CDR3 DNA. D genes are given only for firm matches. For some rows the clone size is stated as once, few or many, or as a class when expanded; others skip it.

>TRBV5-6|TRBJ2-7|TRBD2|14|-
CASSKGLASYEQYF
TGTGCCAGCAGCAAGGGACTAGCCTCCTACGAGCAGTACTTC
>TRBV28|TRBJ1-1|-|11|-
CASSRQAEAFF
TGTGCCAGCAGTAGACAGGCTGAAGCTTTCTTT
>TRBV5-4|TRBJ2-5|-|16|-
CASSPGGIAYQETQYF
TGTGCCAGCAGCCCTGGGGGAATAGCGTACCAAGAGACCCAGTACTTC
>TRBV28|TRBJ1-5|-|20|-
CASSVDSSYAGRYSNQPQHF
TGTGCCAGCAGCGTAGATTCCTCTTACGCAGGGAGATATAGCAATCAGCCCCAGCATTTT
>TRBV7-3|TRBJ2-1|TRBD1|15|once
CASSLMGQKFDEQFF
TGTGCCAGCAGCTTAATGGGACAGAAATTCGATGAGCAGTTCTTC
>TRBV5-1|TRBJ2-1|TRBD2|20|few
CASRNNLGLAGLSSYNEQFF
TGCGCCAGCAGGAATAACCTAGGCCTAGCGGGTTTAAGCTCCTACAATGAGCAGTTCTTC
>TRBV15|TRBJ2-7|-|14|-
CATSTPKASGEQYF
TGTGCCACCAGCACCCCCAAGGCGTCGGGGGAGCAGTACTTC
>TRBV15|TRBJ1-2|-|13|-
CATSRGEGYGYTF
TGTGCCACCAGCAGAGGGGAGGGATATGGCTACACCTTC
>TRBV28|TRBJ2-7|TRBD2|15|-
CASSSFSGGGYEQYF
TGTGCCAGCAGTTCCTTTAGCGGGGGAGGGTACGAGCAGTACTTC
>TRBV5-1|TRBJ1-4|-|13|-
CASSPEWGEKLFF
TGCGCCAGCAGCCCGGAATGGGGTGAAAAACTGTTTTTT
>TRBV30|TRBJ1-1|-|12|-
CAWSSSDTEAFF
TGTGCCTGGTCCTCAAGCGACACTGAAGCTTTCTTT
>TRBV28|TRBJ2-7|-|13|-
CASSHSGSDEQYF
TGTGCCAGCAGTCACTCGGGATCCGACGAGCAGTACTTC
>TRBV7-3|TRBJ2-1|-|16|-
CASSLSSGSSYNEQFF
TGTGCCAGCAGCTTATCTTCGGGGAGCTCCTACAATGAGCAGTTCTTC
>TRBV11-1|TRBJ1-1|-|14|few
CASSLIQGNTEAFF
TGTGCCAGCAGCTTAATCCAAGGGAACACTGAAGCTTTCTTT
>TRBV4-3|TRBJ2-3|TRBD2|19|few
CASSQPTATRGGPGDTQYF
TGCGCCAGCAGCCAACCCACCGCGACGCGGGGAGGGCCGGGGGATACGCAGTATTTT
>TRBV5-4|TRBJ2-1|TRBD2|15|once
CASSSGTSTYNEQFF
TGTGCCAGCAGCTCCGGGACTAGCACATACAATGAGCAGTTCTTC
>TRBV7-2|TRBJ1-6|-|15|-
CASSLVTLDNSPLHF
TGTGCCAGCAGCTTAGTAACACTAGATAATTCACCCCTCCACTTT
>TRBV27|TRBJ2-3|-|14|-
CASSFEGRTDTQYF
TGTGCCAGCAGTTTTGAGGGGCGGACAGATACGCAGTATTTT
>TRBV2|TRBJ2-1|-|12|few
CASSDRPNEQFF
TGTGCCAGCAGTGATAGACCAAATGAGCAGTTCTTC
>TRBV7-3|TRBJ2-2|-|12|few
CASSHQTGELFF
TGTGCCAGCAGCCATCAAACCGGGGAGCTGTTTTTT
>TRBV4-3|TRBJ1-4|-|16|-
CASSQDPGTGGEKLFF
TGCGCCAGCAGCCAAGATCCAGGGACGGGAGGAGAAAAACTGTTTTTT
>TRBV27|TRBJ2-7|-|16|-
CASSTLPGGTSYEQYF
TGTGCCAGCAGCACCCTCCCCGGCGGGACCTCCTACGAGCAGTACTTC
>TRBV2|TRBJ2-3|TRBD2|16|-
CASSEELAGLHDTQYF
TGTGCCAGCAGTGAAGAACTAGCGGGACTTCATGATACGCAGTATTTT
>TRBV19|TRBJ1-1|-|14|-
CASSIEAVGSEAFF
TGTGCCAGTAGTATAGAGGCAGTAGGCTCTGAAGCTTTCTTT
>TRBV6-4|TRBJ2-1|TRBD1|15|-
CASSAGQGDYNEQFF
TGTGCCAGCAGTGCGGGACAGGGAGATTACAATGAGCAGTTCTTC
>TRBV5-1|TRBJ2-7|-|15|hyperexpanded
CASSDLQGSDYEQYF
TGCGCCAGCAGCGATTTGCAAGGATCTGACTACGAGCAGTACTTC
>TRBV5-1|TRBJ2-3|-|12|-
CASSSSTDTQYF
TGCGCCAGCAGCTCTAGCACAGATACGCAGTATTTT
>TRBV18|TRBJ2-6|TRBD1|17|once
CASSLGTGGSGANVLTF
TGTGCCAGCTCACTGGGGACAGGGGGCTCTGGGGCCAACGTCCTGACTTTC
>TRBV15|TRBJ1-4|TRBD1|15|-
CATSREGAGGEKLFF
TGTGCCACCAGCAGAGAGGGTGCAGGGGGTGAAAAACTGTTTTTT
>TRBV5-4|TRBJ1-2|TRBD1|14|once
CASSRTGGNYGYTF
TGTGCCAGCAGCCGGACAGGGGGCAACTATGGCTACACCTTC
>TRBV4-1|TRBJ1-2|TRBD1|15|-
CASSQNWGQNYGYTF
TGCGCCAGCAGCCAAAACTGGGGACAGAACTATGGCTACACCTTC
>TRBV28|TRBJ1-1|-|14|-
CASTPASSGTEAFF
TGTGCCAGCACCCCTGCCAGTTCGGGCACTGAAGCTTTCTTT
>TRBV5-1|TRBJ2-1|-|15|-
CASSFTPQAGNEQFF
TGCGCCAGCAGCTTTACACCGCAAGCAGGGAATGAGCAGTTCTTC
>TRBV4-2|TRBJ2-2|TRBD2|20|once
CASSHPSEASGDVSTGELFF
TGTGCCAGCAGCCATCCCTCGGAAGCTAGCGGGGACGTATCGACCGGGGAGCTGTTTTTT
>TRBV7-8|TRBJ2-7|-|13|-
CASSLAGLYEQYF
TGTGCCAGCAGCTTAGCCGGACTCTACGAGCAGTACTTC
>TRBV9|TRBJ2-7|TRBD2|14|-
CASSVSGRADEQYF
TGTGCCAGCAGCGTTAGCGGGAGGGCCGACGAGCAGTACTTC
>TRBV25-1|TRBJ1-4|-|16|-
CASSPSIGGSHEKLFF
TGTGCCAGCAGTCCATCCATAGGGGGAAGTCATGAAAAACTGTTTTTT
>TRBV5-6|TRBJ1-6|TRBD1|15|-
CASSLWGQGNSPLHF
TGTGCCAGCAGCTTGTGGGGACAGGGGAATTCACCCCTCCACTTT
>TRBV4-2|TRBJ2-7|TRBD1|16|-
CASSHDPGQGSYEQYF
TGTGCCAGCAGCCATGACCCGGGACAGGGATCCTACGAGCAGTACTTC
>TRBV4-2|TRBJ2-7|TRBD2|15|-
CASSRTSGDPGEQYF
TGTGCCAGCAGCCGGACTAGCGGGGACCCCGGAGAGCAGTACTTC
>TRBV19|TRBJ2-3|TRBD2|15|-
CASENIAGGTDTQYF
TGTGCCAGTGAGAATATAGCGGGAGGCACAGATACGCAGTATTTT
>TRBV7-2|TRBJ2-1|-|14|-
CASSTPGSYNEQFF
TGTGCCAGCAGCACACCGGGCTCCTACAATGAGCAGTTCTTC
>TRBV7-6|TRBJ2-5|TRBD1|16|-
CASSLTPRQGTETQYF
TGTGCCAGCAGCTTAACGCCCAGACAGGGGACGGAGACCCAGTACTTC
>TRBV28|TRBJ2-2|-|12|-
CASGANTGELFF
TGTGCCAGCGGGGCGAACACCGGGGAGCTGTTTTTT
>TRBV7-9|TRBJ2-7|TRBD1|15|-
CASSFTGGDAYEQYF
TGTGCCAGCAGCTTTACAGGGGGCGACGCCTACGAGCAGTACTTC
>TRBV25-1|TRBJ1-2|TRBD1|15|once
CASSSRTGVFNGYTF
TGTGCCAGCAGCAGTAGGACAGGGGTATTTAATGGCTACACCTTC
>TRBV6-5|TRBJ2-1|-|15|-
CASRERGGLGNEQFF
TGTGCCAGCAGAGAACGAGGAGGGCTCGGGAATGAGCAGTTCTTC
>TRBV19|TRBJ2-5|-|11|few
CASSAQETQYF
TGTGCCAGTAGTGCTCAAGAGACCCAGTACTTC
>TRBV5-4|TRBJ2-1|-|15|few
CASSLNPLGTNEQFF
TGTGCCAGCAGCTTGAATCCTCTAGGGACCAATGAGCAGTTCTTC
>TRBV7-3|TRBJ2-3|-|13|-
CASSSGVADTQYF
TGTGCCAGCAGCTCCGGGGTAGCGGATACGCAGTATTTT
>TRBV7-3|TRBJ2-1|TRBD2|15|-
CASSLNGGRFNEQFF
TGTGCCAGCAGCTTAAACGGCGGGAGATTCAATGAGCAGTTCTTC
>TRBV10-3|TRBJ2-1|TRBD2|15|-
CAISDLAGSDNEQFF
TGTGCCATCAGTGACCTAGCGGGATCTGACAATGAGCAGTTCTTC
>TRBV11-2|TRBJ2-3|-|14|once
CASSLDNWGDTQYF
TGTGCCAGCAGCTTAGATAATTGGGGAGATACGCAGTATTTT